The rows below give T cell receptor beta chains drawn from one sample of a study of T cells in Graves' hyperthyroidism and ophthalmopathy. TCRdb re-called the multiplex PCR reads with MiXCR, one entry per CDR3 protein. The table records fewer than 900,000 distinct CDR3 sequences, 16% of them present only once. Material: blood. These receptors were taken from a man between 18 and 29 years old with Graves' hyperthyroidism. CDR3s include the opening cysteine and the closing phenylalanine or tryptophan. Where a row states a size, it is once, few, many or the class of an expanded clone; other rows omit it.

j_call clone_size v_call cdr3_aa
TRBJ1-2 NA TRBV5-5 CASSAPGTAGGYTF
TRBJ2-5 NA TRBV7-3 CASSPGLVGPSSETQYF
TRBJ2-7 many TRBV28 CASSLNPLYEQYF
TRBJ1-2 NA TRBV29-1 CSVFDSGPYTF
TRBJ2-7 many TRBV19 CASSIPRQGSDEQYF
TRBJ2-6 many TRBV6-6 CASSYVGRKEPLPGANVLTF
TRBJ2-3 NA TRBV28 CASSFLPTLGDTQYF
TRBJ1-5 many TRBV2 CASNPTGTNQPQHF
TRBJ1-2 many TRBV2 CASTQGAMSNYGYTF
TRBJ2-2 few TRBV20-1 CSAIPRNTGELFF
TRBJ1-1 many TRBV27 CASSSSTENTEAFF
TRBJ2-2 NA TRBV12-3/TRBV12-4 CASIKGEGVGTGELFF
TRBJ2-1 many TRBV24-1 CATSRTSDHNEQFF
TRBJ2-3 NA TRBV12-3/TRBV12-4 CASGTSDTDTQYF
TRBJ1-2 NA TRBV28 CASRGGDRQQGYTF
TRBJ2-1 NA TRBV3-1 CASSRTGTGSYEQFF
TRBJ1-2 few TRBV24-1 CATSDPGGDYGYTF
TRBJ2-2 NA TRBV30 CAWSPLETDAGELFF
TRBJ1-1 many TRBV28 CASSSKGGGLNTEAFF
TRBJ2-5 many TRBV27 CASSPLGRQETQYF
TRBJ1-1 NA TRBV20-1 CSARGRSTEAFF
TRBJ2-4 few TRBV6-1 CASSDSGRARNIQYF
TRBJ2-4 NA TRBV7-2 CASSFALAGENIQYF
TRBJ2-1 many TRBV12-5 CASAPPGRGDEQFF
TRBJ1-3 NA TRBV5-1 CASSIRGQGSGNTIYF
TRBJ2-1 many TRBV20-1 CSAYGTVRVGFRGNEQFF
TRBJ2-7 many TRBV28 CASSLITYEQYF
TRBJ2-5 NA TRBV24-1 CATSVAGQGFQETQYF
TRBJ2-1 few TRBV9 CASSAKGRAAQYNEQFF
TRBJ2-1 many TRBV3-1 CASSRLLAGEVDDNEQFF
TRBJ1-1 NA TRBV5-4 CASTPGRGRNTEAFF